The table lists the clone carrying this T cell receptor beta chain with a few counts. TCRdb redid the calling of the 5' RACE reads with MiXCR, one entry per CDR3 protein. This table has roughly 580,000 distinct CDR3 sequences, roughly 18% appearing once. The data originate from a study of T-cell memory formation after mild COVID-19. Trimming cost V 3 bases and J 5 bases, with 10 bases left between them. The CDR3 totals 13 residues. The chain couples TRBV12-3 or TRBV12-4 to TRBJ2-5; a weak D match, TRBD2 (5 bases). The receptor was derived from an adult woman who had mild COVID-19 (a few samples of this study predate the infection). Cell type and time point are not known. Source material: PBMCs or a T cell subset sorted from them (not recorded which). CDR3 residues: CASSLGSHETQYF. The CDR3 DNA is TGTGCCAGCAGTTTGGGGAGTCACGAGACCCAGTACTTC.